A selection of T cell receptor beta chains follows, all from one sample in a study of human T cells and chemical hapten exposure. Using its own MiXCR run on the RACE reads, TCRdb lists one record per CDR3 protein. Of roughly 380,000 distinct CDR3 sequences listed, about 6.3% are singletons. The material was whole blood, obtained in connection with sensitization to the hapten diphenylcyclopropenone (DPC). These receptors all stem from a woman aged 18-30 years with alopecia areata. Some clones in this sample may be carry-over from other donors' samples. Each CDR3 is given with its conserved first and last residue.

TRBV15,CATSRGVGQGDTQYF
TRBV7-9,CASSPSRGAANEKLFF
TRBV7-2,CASSLEPGPNSPLHF
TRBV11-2,CASSLDYDEQFF
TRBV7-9,CASRGQGSPSGNTIYF
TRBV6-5,CASSYRGQGSGSNQPQHF
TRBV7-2,CASSTGQYSNQPQHF
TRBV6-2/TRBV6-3,CASSIGTSRGALYEQYF
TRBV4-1,CASSQWTGGDQEAFF
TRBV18,CASSSVGGTGQETQYF
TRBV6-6,CASSLRGGGNQPQHF
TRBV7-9,CASSSHAGQFF
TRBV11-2,CASSSEDWRGAFF
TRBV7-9,CASSLRTGTGLSSETQYF
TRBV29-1,CSVPSSGANTGELFF
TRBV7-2,CASQVPGQGTTGELFF
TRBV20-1,CSAFEGYTEAFF
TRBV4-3,CASSKVGVLYEQYF
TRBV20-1,CSARDLAGDNEQFF
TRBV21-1,CASSIGPKRKYQPQHF
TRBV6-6,CASSFRDRVPFVGGEQFF
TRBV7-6,CASSLASAANTGELFF
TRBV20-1,CSASAGTQDTQYF
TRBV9,CASSSLSHTGGGYTF
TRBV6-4,CASSPAAGGNEQFF
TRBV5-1,CASSYEGRRTQYF
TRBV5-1,CASSLPPKTQTGLGGGNQPQHF
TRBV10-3,CAINDREGGALHF
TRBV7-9,CASSPRTQNEKLFF
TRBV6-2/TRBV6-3,CATTSTGELFF
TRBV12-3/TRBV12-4,CASSFSYGQGIYEQYF
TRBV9,CASSAQGGLADTQYF
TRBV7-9,CASSFQGAPAGGSSDTQYF
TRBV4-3,CASSQDEGRNSPLHF
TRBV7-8,CASSPRRFRQLNTEAFF
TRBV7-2,CASSFSGGNAGELFF
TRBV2,CASRTGTAYGYTF
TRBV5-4,CASSLEQGTSPLHF
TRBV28,CASSSRVLGTFYAKNIQYF
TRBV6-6,CATFFRRSDTQYF
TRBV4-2,CASSQEFSYSNSPLHF
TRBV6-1,CASSGRPSTDTQYF
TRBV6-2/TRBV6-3,CASRTRSGTSTDTQYF
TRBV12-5,CASGLVLTGEQFF
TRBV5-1,CASSLEPGQGLGNSPLHF
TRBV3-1,CASSLRLAGGSSYNEQFF
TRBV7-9,CASSHVTTNEKLFF
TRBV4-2,CASSRRGRVSGNTIYF
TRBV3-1,CASSQAPGLGPQYF
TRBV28,CASSLLLAPDTQYF